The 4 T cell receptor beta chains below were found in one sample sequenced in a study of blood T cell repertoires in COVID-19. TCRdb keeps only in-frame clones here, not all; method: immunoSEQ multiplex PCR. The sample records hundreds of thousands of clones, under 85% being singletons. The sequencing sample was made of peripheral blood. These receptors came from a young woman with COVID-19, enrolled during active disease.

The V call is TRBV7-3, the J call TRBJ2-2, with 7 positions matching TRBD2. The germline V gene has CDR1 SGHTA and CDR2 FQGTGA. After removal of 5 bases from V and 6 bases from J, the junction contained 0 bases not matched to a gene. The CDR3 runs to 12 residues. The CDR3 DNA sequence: TGTGCCAGCAGCACTAGCGCCGGGGAGCTGTTTTTT. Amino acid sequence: CASSTSAGELFF. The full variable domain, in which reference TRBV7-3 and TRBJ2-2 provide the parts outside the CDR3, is GAGVSQTPSNKVTEKGKYVELRCDPISGHTALYWYRQSLGQGPEFLIYFQGTGAADDSGLPNDRFFAVRPEGSVSTLKIQRTERGDSAVYLCASSTSAGELFFGEGSRLTVL.

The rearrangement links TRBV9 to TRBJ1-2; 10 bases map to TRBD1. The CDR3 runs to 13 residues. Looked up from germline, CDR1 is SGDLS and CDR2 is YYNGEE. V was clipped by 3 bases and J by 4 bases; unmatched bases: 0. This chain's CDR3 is CASSGTGGYGYTF. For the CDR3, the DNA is TGTGCCAGCAGCGGGACAGGGGGCTATGGCTACACCTTC. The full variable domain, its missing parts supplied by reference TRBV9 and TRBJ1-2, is DSGVTQTPKHLITATGQRVTLRCSPRSGDLSVYWYQQSLDQGLQFLIQYYNGEERAKGNILERFSAQQFPDLHSELNLSSLELGDSALYFCASSGTGGYGYTFGSGTRLTVV.

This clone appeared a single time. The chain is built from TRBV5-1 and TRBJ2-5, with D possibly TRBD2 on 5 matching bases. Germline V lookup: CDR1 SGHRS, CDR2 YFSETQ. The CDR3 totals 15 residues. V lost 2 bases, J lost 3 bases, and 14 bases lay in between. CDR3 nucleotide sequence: TGCGCCAGCAGCTTTCTTCTGGTCGGGGAAGAGACCCAGTACTTC. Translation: CASSFLLVGEETQYF.

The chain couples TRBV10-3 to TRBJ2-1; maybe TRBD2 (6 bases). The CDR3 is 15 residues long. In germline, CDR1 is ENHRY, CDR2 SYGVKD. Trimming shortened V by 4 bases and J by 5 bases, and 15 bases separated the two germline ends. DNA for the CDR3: TGTGCCATCAGTGTACCGGGAGAATCCCACAATGAGCAGTTCTTC. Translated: CAISVPGESHNEQFF.